This TCR beta chain is from a study of cytomegalovirus exposure and HLA in healthy donors. CDR1 and CDR2 (germline): LGHNA, YNFKEQ. The junction had 5 bases not matched to a gene; V was cut back by 0 bases and J by 3 bases. This CDR3 is built from 15 residues. 13 Jbeta primers and 60 Vbeta primers were used for the PCR. Data came from immunoSEQ multiplex PCR; TCRdb stores just in-frame clones and leaves some out. The profile shows fewer than 110,000 clones, under 80% of them singletons. This clonotype originated in a woman aged 40 to 50 in good health and CMV-seropositive. The V and J genes are TRBV4-2 and TRBJ2-7; 7 bases align to TRBD2. Source material: PBMCs. In nucleotides, the CDR3 is TGTGCCAGCAGCCAAGATGAAGGCGGGGGCTACGAGCAGTACTTC. Translation gives CASSQDEGGGYEQYF.